The next 29 T cell receptor beta chains were all read from a single sample in a study of OX40 agonist ivuxolimab in advanced cancers. Clones were sequenced by immunoSEQ multiplex PCR, and TCRdb holds only the in-frame ones, with some missing. This sample has tens of thousands of clones, with roughly three quarters found just once. Source: CD4+ or CD8+ T cells sorted from blood, taken in a trial of the OX40 agonist ivuxolimab. The receptors stem from an adult with an advanced solid tumor such as melanoma, head and neck, liver or kidney cancer.

The table lists this clone with a few counts. This chain's CDR3 is CASSLLPGKNTEAFF. DNA of the CDR3: TGCGCCAGCAGCTTGTTGCCAGGAAAGAACACTGAAGCTTTCTTT. J is TRBJ1-1 and V is TRBV5-1; D not resolved. Germline V lookup: CDR1 SGHRS, CDR2 YFSETQ. The V and J ends lost 1 base and 1 base respectively, with 11 bases between them. The CDR3 has 15 amino acids.

This clone was seen only a few times. The V and J genes are TRBV5-4 and TRBJ2-1, with a possible D match to TRBD1 (6 bases). V was clipped by 4 bases and J by 11 bases, with 16 bases between them. The CDR3 runs 13 residues. In germline, CDR1 is SGHNT, CDR2 YYREEE (reference sequence). CDR3 sequence (DNA): TGTGCCAGCAGCCTCTCTGCCGACAGGAAGCAGTTCTTC. This encodes CASSLSADRKQFF.

CDR3 sequence: CASSPRRYYGYTF. The CDR3 bases are TGTGCCAGCAGCCCCAGACGCTACTATGGCTACACCTTC. The chain links TRBV7-9 to TRBJ1-2; D is undetermined. The CDR3 loop spans 13 amino acids. The germline gives CDR1 SEHNR, CDR2 FQNEAQ (reference sequence). Trimming took off 5 bases at V and 3 bases at J, with 10 bases between the two ends.

This rearrangement joins TRBV11-2 to TRBJ1-3; D ambiguous. This CDR3 comprises 12 residues. Germline V gene sequence: CDR1 SGHAT, CDR2 FQNNGV. V dropped 3 bases and J dropped 4 bases, with 4 bases sitting between them. The CDR3 spells CASSFEGNTIYF. For the CDR3, the DNA is TGTGCCAGCAGCTTTGAGGGAAACACCATATATTTT.

The rearrangement links TRBV6-6 to TRBJ2-7, with 10 bases matching TRBD1. The CDR3 spans 12 residues. The junction had 5 bases not matched to a gene; V was cut back by 10 bases and J by 5 bases. The germline gives CDR1 MNHNY, CDR2 SVGAGI (reference sequence). CDR3 nucleotides: TGTGCCACGGACAGGGGGTCAAACGAGCAGTACTTC. Translating it yields CATDRGSNEQYF.

The chain links TRBV7-9 to TRBJ2-3, with 9 bases that match TRBD1. The CDR3 has 17 amino acids. Losses at the gene ends were 5 bases for V and 4 bases for J; bases not matched to a gene: 13. Germline V gene sequence: CDR1 SEHNR, CDR2 FQNEAQ (reference sequence). The CDR3 here is CASSRYPGQGYPDTQYF. The CDR3 nucleotides read TGTGCCAGCAGCCGATACCCGGGACAGGGATACCCAGATACGCAGTATTTT.

The CDR3 sequence: CASSYLGARANVLTF. CDR3 coding DNA: TGTGCCAGCAGTTACTTGGGGGCCAGGGCCAACGTCCTGACTTTC. The chain links TRBV6-5 to TRBJ2-6; D is possibly TRBD1 (6 bases). Trimming left V 1 base short and J 5 bases short, with 9 bases between. CDR3 length: 15 residues. CDR1 MNHEY and CDR2 SVGAGI come from the germline V gene.

The genes are TRBV7-8 and TRBJ2-1; D is unresolved. This CDR3 is built from 14 residues. Germline CDR1 is SGHVS and CDR2 is FQNEAQ. V was trimmed by 5 bases and J by 8 bases, leaving 16 bases between them. The CDR3 region is CASSPPNLDDEQFF. CDR3 in DNA: TGTGCCAGCAGCCCCCCGAACTTGGACGATGAGCAGTTCTTC.

J is TRBJ1-3 and V is TRBV9; unclear D gene. The germline gives CDR1 SGDLS, CDR2 YYNGEE. V was pared by 0 bases and J by 0 bases, with 7 bases between. CDR3 length: 15 amino acids. The CDR3 spells CASSVDDFSGNTIYF. CDR3 nucleotide sequence: TGTGCCAGCAGCGTAGACGATTTCTCTGGAAACACCATATATTTT.

This chain joins TRBV7-9 and TRBJ2-7, with TRBD2 matching over 12 bases. The germline gives CDR1 SEHNR, CDR2 FQNEAQ (reference sequence). J gave up 5 bases and V 2 bases, and 10 bases lay outside the gene matches. The CDR3 covers 17 residues. The CDR3, as DNA: TGTGCCAGCAGCTTAAGATGGCTAGCGGGGGGGAACCACGAGCAGTACTTC. Its translation is CASSLRWLAGGNHEQYF.

This sequence joins TRBV6-5 and TRBJ1-1; D is possibly TRBD1 (5 bases). The CDR3 covers 15 residues. Germline CDR1 is MNHEY and CDR2 is SVGAGI. V was cut by 0 bases and J by 8 bases, with 16 bases left in between. The CDR3 DNA is TGTGCCAGCAGTTACTCGTACGGCACAGGACTAGAAGCTTTCTTT. Its translation is CASSYSYGTGLEAFF.

As to this clone: Other DNA sequences from this sample encode an identical CDR3 as well. Written as DNA, the CDR3 is TGCGCCAGCAGCTTGTGGGGGGCACAGAATCAGCCCCAGCATTTT. Translated: CASSLWGAQNQPQHF. The rearrangement links TRBV5-1 to TRBJ1-5; TRBD1 is a possible D gene (6 bases). The CDR3 has 15 residues. V lost 1 base and J lost 4, with 12 bases in between. The germline V gene encodes CDR1 SGHRS and CDR2 YFSETQ.

The chain combines TRBV5-4 with TRBJ2-3; perhaps TRBD1 as D (5 bases). Between the trimmed V and J ends, which lost 6 bases and 6 bases, there was a span of 23 bases. This CDR3 has 16 amino acids. Germline V gives CDR1 SGHNT, CDR2 YYREEE (reference sequence). The CDR3: CASTPAATGPGDTQYF. CDR3 nucleotides: TGTGCCAGCACCCCCGCGGCTACAGGCCCAGGTGATACGCAGTATTTT.

This clone was seen a handful of times. The chain has TRBV7-9 and TRBJ1-4, with a possible D match to TRBD1 (5 bases). The CDR3 has 15 amino acids. In germline, CDR1 is SEHNR, CDR2 FQNEAQ (reference sequence). V was pared by 2 bases and J by 4 bases, with 11 bases between. CDR3 nucleotide sequence: TGTGCCAGCAGCTTAAACGGGGGGGATAATGAAAAACTGTTTTTT. Its translation is CASSLNGGDNEKLFF.

The chain employs TRBV19 and TRBJ2-5; D unresolved. Trimming cost V 2 bases and J 1 base, with 11 bases left between them. The CDR3 is made up of 15 amino acids. Germline CDR1 reads LNHDA; CDR2 reads SQIVND (reference sequence). Written as DNA, the CDR3 is TGTGCCAGTAGTATACAGGTTGGGTTCCAAGAGACCCAGTACTTC. It is translated as CASSIQVGFQETQYF.

This chain links TRBV19 with TRBJ1-1, with D possibly matching TRBD1 (5 bases). The germline gives CDR1 LNHDA, CDR2 SQIVND (reference sequence). The CDR3 sequence is 14 residues long. V lost 10 bases and J lost 2, with 17 bases in between. CDR3 protein: CATSGTRTNTEAFF. DNA for the CDR3: TGTGCCACCTCCGGGACCCGCACCAACACTGAAGCTTTCTTT.

The chain employs TRBV10-3 and TRBJ2-3; possible D gene TRBD2, 6 bases. The CDR3 consists of 15 residues. Between the trimmed V and J ends, which lost 3 bases and 0 bases, there was a span of 10 bases. Per germline, CDR1 ENHRY and CDR2 SYGVKD. CDR3 loop: CAISDPGESTDTQYF. Written as DNA, the CDR3 is TGTGCCATCAGTGACCCGGGAGAGAGCACAGATACGCAGTATTTT.

A few counts support this clone. The rearrangement joins TRBV19 to TRBJ1-1, with 9 bases lining up with TRBD1. V was pared by 11 bases and J by 4 bases, with 11 bases of the junction left unmatched. Per the germline V gene, CDR1 is LNHDA and CDR2 is SQIVND (reference sequence). The CDR3 consists of 14 residues. This CDR3 is CASAGQGRFTEAFF. The CDR3 DNA sequence: TGTGCCTCCGCGGGACAGGGTAGGTTCACTGAAGCTTTCTTT.

There are a few counts of this clone. The V gene is TRBV7-3, the J gene TRBJ2-1; TRBD2 aligns across 9 bases. Per germline, CDR1 SGHTA and CDR2 FQGTGA. Trimming cost V 5 bases and J 4 bases; bases outside gene matches: 6. CDR3 length equals 15 residues. The DNA of the CDR3 is TGTGCCAGCAGCCCCGGGACTAGCATTTACAATGAGCAGTTCTTC. Its protein product is CASSPGTSIYNEQFF. Full variable domain (rest looked up from reference TRBV7-3 and TRBJ2-1): GAGVSQTPSNKVTEKGKYVELRCDPISGHTALYWYRQSLGQGPEFLIYFQGTGAADDSGLPNDRFFAVRPEGSVSTLKIQRTERGDSAVYLCASSPGTSIYNEQFFGPGTRLTVL.

In this sample, this clone turned up a few times. The rearrangement joins TRBV10-3 to TRBJ1-1; 8 positions agree with TRBD1. V dropped 7 bases and J dropped 4; count of bases not matched to a gene: 8. This CDR3 spans 14 amino acids. The germline V gene has CDR1 ENHRY and CDR2 SYGVKD. The CDR3 reads CAIKGAGGITEAFF. The CDR3 nucleotides read TGTGCCATCAAGGGGGCAGGGGGCATCACTGAAGCTTTCTTT.

CDR3 residues: CASSRGQFRETQYF. CDR3 coding DNA: TGTGCCAGCAGCCGTGGACAGTTTAGGGAGACCCAGTACTTC. V gene TRBV27 combines with J gene TRBJ2-5, with D possibly TRBD1 on 6 matching bases. The CDR3 loop spans 14 amino acids. CDR1 is MNHEY, CDR2 SMNVEV, per germline (reference sequence). V was pared by 6 bases and J by 5 bases, with 16 bases between.

This sequence joins TRBV28 and TRBJ2-7, with D possibly being TRBD1 (6 bases). The length of the CDR3 is 13 residues. Trimming removed 8 bases at V and 0 bases at J, with 11 bases between. Germline V lookup: CDR1 MDHEN, CDR2 SYDVKM. The CDR3 protein is CASQGLSSYEQYF. The CDR3 bases are TGTGCCAGCCAGGGGCTGAGCTCCTACGAGCAGTACTTC.

This chain uses TRBV2 with TRBJ2-1, with TRBD1 identical over 8 bases. The V gene's germline CDR1 is SNHLY and CDR2 FYNNEI. V shed 4 bases, J shed 1 base, and the junction held 0 bases outside the gene matches. The length of the CDR3 is 14 residues. The CDR3 reads CASSGDRSYNEQFF. The CDR3 coding sequence is TGTGCCAGCAGTGGGGACAGGTCCTACAATGAGCAGTTCTTC.

V and J are TRBV19 and TRBJ2-5; 8 positions agree with TRBD1. The CDR3 is 15 amino acids. Germline V gene lookup returns CDR1 LNHDA and CDR2 SQIVND (reference sequence). Trimming cost V 6 bases and J 0 bases; bases outside gene matches: 6. Written as DNA, the CDR3 is TGTGCCAGTAGCACCGTGACAGGGGACCAAGAGACCCAGTACTTC. Protein sequence: CASSTVTGDQETQYF.

In this sample, this clone turned up once. The chain couples TRBV19 to TRBJ1-1; a weak D match, TRBD1 (6 bases). The CDR3 covers 15 residues. Trimming took 4 bases from V and 1 from J, leaving 13 bases between them. Per the germline V gene, CDR1 is LNHDA and CDR2 is SQIVND (reference sequence). The DNA of the CDR3 is TGTGCCAGTAGTAGCTCCGGGACATCGAACACTGAAGCTTTCTTT. Protein product: CASSSSGTSNTEAFF.

J is TRBJ1-2 and V is TRBV11-3, with D unclear. This CDR3 is 13 amino acids long. With 2 bases removed from V and 5 bases from J, the gap between germline ends came to 9 bases. Germline-derived CDR1 and CDR2 are SGHNT and YENEEA. The CDR3 protein is CASSLSAGYGYTF. The CDR3 DNA sequence: TGTGCCAGCAGCTTATCGGCGGGGTATGGCTACACCTTC.

The chain recombines TRBV14 with TRBJ2-1; the match to TRBD1 covers 11 bases. Germline V CDR1 and CDR2: SGHDN, FVKESK. The CDR3 extends over 15 amino acids. V was pared by 1 base and J by 9 bases, with 5 bases of the junction left unmatched. The CDR3 nucleotides read TGTGCCAGCAGCCAAGTTTGGGGACAGGGGGTTGAGCAGTTCTTC. As protein: CASSQVWGQGVEQFF.

The chain combines TRBV2 with TRBJ2-1, with 12 bases identical to TRBD2. The V and J ends lost 10 bases and 8 bases, in that order; junction bases with no gene match: 9. CDR1 is SNHLY and CDR2 is FYNNEI in the germline V gene. The CDR3 covers 14 residues. The CDR3 is CATRVLAGGYEQFF. The CDR3 DNA is TGTGCCACAAGGGTACTAGCGGGGGGATATGAGCAGTTCTTC.

J is TRBJ1-1 and V is TRBV28; perhaps TRBD1 as D (5 bases). Germline V gene data show CDR1 as MDHEN and CDR2 as SYDVKM. This CDR3 has 14 amino acids. Trimming pared 6 bases from V and 2 bases from J, leaving 13 bases between. The CDR3 spells CASRLAGLNTEAFF. For the CDR3, the DNA is TGTGCCAGCAGACTCGCAGGGTTAAACACTGAAGCTTTCTTT.